These 21 T cell receptor beta chains share one sample of origin, sequenced in a study of blood T cell repertoires in COVID-19. TCRdb keeps only in-frame clones here, not all; method: immunoSEQ multiplex PCR. The repertoire has 80,000 to 90,000 clones, less than 90% of them found once; the top ten carry approximately 1.3%. Sequenced material: peripheral blood. All receptors come from a man older than 75 with active or convalescent COVID-19.

V and J are TRBV19 and TRBJ1-5; D not resolved. Trimming shortened V by 11 bases and J by 9 bases, and 17 bases separated the two germline ends. The length of the CDR3 is 12 residues. In germline, CDR1 is LNHDA, CDR2 SQIVND (reference sequence). The CDR3 DNA sequence: TGTGCCGGATCTGACGGGTCTATGCCCCAGCATTTT. Translated: CAGSDGSMPQHF. The full variable domain, its missing parts supplied by reference TRBV19 and TRBJ1-5, is DGGITQSPKYLFRKEGQNVTLSCEQNLNHDAMYWYRQDPGQGLRLIYYSQIVNDFQKGDIAEGYSVSREKKESFPLTVTSAQKNPTAFYLCAGSDGSMPQHFGDGTRLSIL.

V gene TRBV6-4 combines with J gene TRBJ2-7, with D maybe TRBD2 (6 bases). Germline V CDR1 and CDR2: MRHNA, SNTAGT. V lost 5 bases to trimming and J lost 0 bases, with 17 bases between them. This CDR3 is built from 16 residues. The CDR3 bases are TGTGCCAGCAGTTTGCCCGGGACTGATTGCTCCTACGAGCAGTACTTC. Its protein product is CASSLPGTDCSYEQYF.

The chain joins TRBV3-1 (or the pseudogene TRBV3-2) to TRBJ2-1, with a tentative D call TRBD2 (5 bases). V shed 4 bases and J shed 5 bases, with 15 bases lying between them. This CDR3 has 15 residues. Germline V gene lookup returns CDR1 LGHDT and CDR2 YNNKEL (reference sequence). The CDR3 DNA is TGTGCCAGCAGCCGGACTCCCACACAGAACAATGAGCAGTTCTTC. It is translated as CASSRTPTQNNEQFF.

This clone was counted once. The chain joins TRBV7-2 to TRBJ2-5; the match to TRBD2 covers 13 bases. The junction had 2 bases not matched to a gene; V was cut back by 4 bases and J by 3 bases. The germline CDR1 and CDR2 sequences are SGHTA and FQGNSA. The CDR3 is 15 amino acids. The CDR3 sequence: CASSSGLAGKETQYF. The DNA of the CDR3 is TGTGCCAGCAGCTCGGGACTAGCGGGAAAAGAGACCCAGTACTTC. Using reference TRBV7-2 and TRBJ2-5 for the parts outside the CDR3, the full variable domain is GAGVSQSPSNKVTEKGKDVELRCDPISGHTALYWYRQSLGQGLEFLIYFQGNSAPDKSGLPSDRFSAERTGGSVSTLTIQRTQQEDSAVYLCASSSGLAGKETQYFGPGTRLLVL.

This chain connects TRBV5-6 to TRBJ1-2; D is ambiguous. V shed 0 bases and J shed 3 bases, with 3 bases lying between them. This CDR3 has 12 amino acids. Germline V CDR1 and CDR2: SGHDT, YYEEEE. CDR3 residues: CASSLGDYGYTF. The CDR3 DNA sequence: TGTGCCAGCAGCTTGGGAGACTATGGCTACACCTTC. Complete variable domain (other parts from reference TRBV5-6 and TRBJ1-2): DAGVTQSPTHLIKTRGQQVTLRCSPKSGHDTVSWYQQALGQGPQFIFQYYEEEERQRGNFPDRFSGHQFPNYSSELNVNALLLGDSALYLCASSLGDYGYTFGSGTRLTVV.

This rearrangement joins TRBV7-2 to TRBJ2-7; 8 bases match TRBD2. The CDR3 extends over 14 amino acids. V trimming: 4 bases; J trimming: 5 bases; junction bases outside the gene matches: 7. The germline V gene has CDR1 SGHTA and CDR2 FQGNSA. CDR3 bases: TGTGCCAGCAGCTCGGGACTAGAAATCCACGAGCAGTACTTC. It specifies CASSSGLEIHEQYF.

This chain links TRBV28 with TRBJ1-2; no firm D call. CDR1 and CDR2 from the germline V gene are MDHEN and SYDVKM. V lost 5 bases to trimming and J lost 2 bases, with 12 bases between them. CDR3 length equals 14 residues. Here the CDR3 reads CASSDAPGNYGYTF. The CDR3 DNA sequence: TGTGCCAGCAGTGATGCACCGGGGAACTATGGCTACACCTTC.

The chain recombines TRBV5-6 with TRBJ1-2; 7 bases match TRBD1. This CDR3 has 16 residues. Germline V lookup: CDR1 SGHDT, CDR2 YYEEEE. Losses at the gene ends were 3 bases for V and 4 bases for J; bases not matched to a gene: 12. The CDR3 DNA sequence: TGTGCCAGCAGCTCCCCTACCACAGACAGGGTCTATGGCTACACCTTC. Its translation: CASSSPTTDRVYGYTF.

The V and J genes are TRBV28 and TRBJ2-7; 13 positions agree with TRBD2. Germline V CDR1 and CDR2: MDHEN, SYDVKM. The J segment lost 3 bases and the V segment lost 4 bases, leaving 6 bases of the junction unmatched. The CDR3 length is 16 residues. CDR3 residues: CASSSTGTSGNYEQYF. The DNA for the CDR3 is TGTGCCAGCAGTTCTACCGGGACTAGCGGGAACTACGAGCAGTACTTC.

The rearrangement joins TRBV7-8 to TRBJ2-3, with a possible D match to TRBD2 (6 bases). CDR3 length: 16 amino acids. Germline values: CDR1 SGHVS, CDR2 FQNEAQ. The V gene lost 3 bases and the J gene lost 2 bases, with 15 bases spanning the gap. CDR3 amino acids: CASSLRDLLVTDTQYF. The CDR3 bases are TGTGCCAGCAGCTTGAGGGACTTGCTTGTCACAGATACGCAGTATTTT.

The chain uses TRBV5-6 and TRBJ2-7; possibly TRBD1 for D (5 bases). This CDR3 spans 14 amino acids. V was trimmed by 1 base and J by 7 bases, leaving 15 bases between them. The germline V gene encodes CDR1 SGHDT and CDR2 YYEEEE. CDR3 DNA sequence: TGTGCCAGCAGCTTGCTGGCAGGGATTGGGGAGCAGTACTTC. Translating it yields CASSLLAGIGEQYF. The entire variable domain, with the rest obtained from reference TRBV5-6 and TRBJ2-7, is as follows: DAGVTQSPTHLIKTRGQQVTLRCSPKSGHDTVSWYQQALGQGPQFIFQYYEEEERQRGNFPDRFSGHQFPNYSSELNVNALLLGDSALYLCASSLLAGIGEQYFGPGTRLTVT.

The V gene is TRBV7-9, the J gene TRBJ2-1; D possibly corresponds to TRBD2 (6 bases). Germline V gene lookup returns CDR1 SEHNR and CDR2 FQNEAQ (reference sequence). Trimming pared 7 bases from V and 3 bases from J, leaving 13 bases between. CDR3 length equals 14 residues. The CDR3 loop is CASKEMGGYNEQFF. DNA of the CDR3: TGTGCCAGCAAGGAGATGGGAGGCTACAATGAGCAGTTCTTC.

The rearrangement uses TRBV4-1 and TRBJ1-2; D ambiguous. CDR3 length: 14 amino acids. The germline V and J ends were trimmed by 2 bases and 0 bases, with 7 bases remaining between them. The germline gives CDR1 MGHRA, CDR2 YSYEKL. Here the CDR3 DNA reads TGCGCCAGCAGCCAATCGATAGCTAACTATGGCTACACCTTC. This encodes CASSQSIANYGYTF.

Concerning this clone: This CDR3 is also generated by other DNA sequences in the sample. This chain links TRBV29-1 with TRBJ1-1, with D possibly being TRBD1 (5 bases). Germline V gene sequence: CDR1 SQVTM, CDR2 ANQGSEA. V was cut by 4 bases and J by 1 base, with 7 bases left in between. The CDR3 totals 12 residues. CDR3 region: CSVGQQNTEAFF. DNA of the CDR3: TGCAGCGTTGGACAGCAGAACACTGAAGCTTTCTTT.

V is TRBV2 and J is TRBJ1-1; 12 nucleotides match TRBD1. V lost 9 bases, J lost 0 bases, and 5 bases stayed unmatched. In germline, CDR1 is SNHLY, CDR2 FYNNEI. The CDR3 contains 15 residues. CDR3: CASEGTGGMNTEAFF. The CDR3 DNA reads as TGTGCCAGTGAGGGGACAGGGGGCATGAACACTGAAGCTTTCTTT.

With respect to this clone: One end of the junction fails to match germline, which may point to a read error. V is TRBV5-1 and J is TRBJ2-1; TRBD1 aligns across 12 bases. Per the germline V gene, CDR1 is SGHRS and CDR2 is YFSETQ. CDR3 length: 13 amino acids. As DNA, the CDR3 is TGCGCCAGCAGCAAGATTCCGGGACAGGGGGCAATCTTC. Protein sequence: CASSKIPGQGAIF.

The V gene is TRBV5-6, the J gene TRBJ1-1; D ambiguous. The CDR3 extends over 14 amino acids. The germline gives CDR1 SGHDT, CDR2 YYEEEE. V lost 4 bases and J 1 base, leaving 11 bases between the germline ends. The CDR3 sequence is CASSLTTPNTEAFF. Here the CDR3 DNA reads TGTGCCAGCAGCCTAACTACACCGAACACTGAAGCTTTCTTT.

The gene calls are TRBV18 and TRBJ2-1, with TRBD2 as a possible D gene (6 bases). V was shortened by 6 bases and J by 4 bases, with 10 bases between the two germline ends. The CDR3 spans 13 residues. Germline V lookup: CDR1 KGHSH, CDR2 LQKENI. This chain's CDR3 is CASSREWYNEQFF. CDR3 bases: TGTGCCAGCTCTCGGGAGTGGTACAATGAGCAGTTCTTC.

The rearrangement links TRBV4-1 to TRBJ2-7; D remains unclear. V lost 3 bases, J lost 2 bases, and 17 bases lay in between. CDR1 is MGHRA, CDR2 YSYEKL, per germline. This CDR3 is 16 amino acids long. CDR3 sequence: CASSQVFFSLPYEQYF. The CDR3 DNA follows: TGCGCCAGCAGCCAGGTCTTTTTTAGTCTTCCCTACGAGCAGTACTTC.

The chain is built from TRBV7-2 and TRBJ2-7; 9 nucleotides match TRBD2. CDR3 size: 12 residues. V lost 3 bases to trimming and J lost 9 bases; unmatched junction nucleotides: 3. Looked up from germline, CDR1 is SGHTA and CDR2 is FQGNSA. This chain's CDR3 is CASSLTSGVQYF. CDR3 DNA sequence: TGTGCCAGCAGCTTGACTAGCGGCGTGCAGTACTTC.

The chain combines TRBV24-1 with TRBJ2-2; TRBD1 is a possible D gene (6 bases). CDR1 and CDR2 (germline): KGHDR, SFDVKD. This CDR3 region has 13 residues. Trimming removed 5 bases from V and 6 bases from J, with 9 bases in between. The CDR3 DNA sequence: TGTGCCACCAGTGCCCGGACAGCCGGGGAGCTGTTTTTT. It translates to CATSARTAGELFF.